Below, one T cell receptor beta chain is given with its context. Its antigen is currently unknown. This entry belongs to a study of cytomegalovirus exposure and HLA in healthy donors. Study-wide results and limits: Cytomegalovirus status was reportedly diagnosed by the classifier with high sensitivity and specificity. Later analysis demonstrated an association between a missense DCLRE1C variant and TCR beta V- and J-gene trimming. The study put around 180 TCR beta chains on its list as cytomegalovirus-associated.

CDR1 and CDR2 from the germline V gene are MNHEY and SMNVEV (reference sequence). V shed 3 bases and J 6 bases; nucleotides not matched to a gene: 2. The CDR3 runs 12 residues. The study ran its PCR with 60 Vbeta and 13 Jbeta primers. TCRdb's table, derived via immunoSEQ multiplex PCR, lists solely in-frame clones and lacks some. Among over 100,000 clones listed, 73% were seen once. The material sequenced was PBMCs. The sequence was obtained from a woman between 35 and 50 years old in good health and CMV-seropositive. The V and J genes are TRBV27 and TRBJ2-7, with 7 bases matching TRBD1. The CDR3 is CASSLGQIEQYF. CDR3 bases: TGTGCCAGCAGTTTGGGACAGATCGAGCAGTACTTC.